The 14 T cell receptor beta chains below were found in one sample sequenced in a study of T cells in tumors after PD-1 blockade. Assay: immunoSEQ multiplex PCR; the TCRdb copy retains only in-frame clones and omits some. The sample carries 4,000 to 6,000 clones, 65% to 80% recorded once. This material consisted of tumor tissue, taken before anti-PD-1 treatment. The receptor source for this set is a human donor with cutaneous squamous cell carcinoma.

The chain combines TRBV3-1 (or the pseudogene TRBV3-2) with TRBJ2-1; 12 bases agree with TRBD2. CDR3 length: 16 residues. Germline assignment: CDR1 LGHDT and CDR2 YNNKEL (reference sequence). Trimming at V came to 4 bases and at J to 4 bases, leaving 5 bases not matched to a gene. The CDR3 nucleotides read TGTGCCAGCAGCCCGGCACTAGCGGGGGGTTACAATGAGCAGTTCTTC. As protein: CASSPALAGGYNEQFF.

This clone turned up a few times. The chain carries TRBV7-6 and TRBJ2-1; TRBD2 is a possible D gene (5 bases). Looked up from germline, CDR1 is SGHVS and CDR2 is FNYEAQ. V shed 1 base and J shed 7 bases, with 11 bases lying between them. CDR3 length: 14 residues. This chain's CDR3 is CASSLDGVRNEQFF. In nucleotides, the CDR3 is TGTGCCAGCAGCTTAGACGGGGTGAGGAATGAGCAGTTCTTC.

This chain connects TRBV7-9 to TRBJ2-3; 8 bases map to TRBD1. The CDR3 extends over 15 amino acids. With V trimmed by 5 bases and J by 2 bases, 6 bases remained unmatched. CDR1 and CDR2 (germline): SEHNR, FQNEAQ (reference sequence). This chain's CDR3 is CASSADRGPTDTQYF. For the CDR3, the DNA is TGTGCCAGCAGCGCAGACAGGGGACCCACAGATACGCAGTATTTT.

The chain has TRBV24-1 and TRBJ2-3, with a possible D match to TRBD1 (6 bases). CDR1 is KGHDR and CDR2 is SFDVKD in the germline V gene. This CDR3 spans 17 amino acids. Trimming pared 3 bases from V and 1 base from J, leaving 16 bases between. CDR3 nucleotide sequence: TGTGCCACCAGTGATCGGCGACAGGCCGGGGGCACAGATACGCAGTATTTT. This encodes CATSDRRQAGGTDTQYF.

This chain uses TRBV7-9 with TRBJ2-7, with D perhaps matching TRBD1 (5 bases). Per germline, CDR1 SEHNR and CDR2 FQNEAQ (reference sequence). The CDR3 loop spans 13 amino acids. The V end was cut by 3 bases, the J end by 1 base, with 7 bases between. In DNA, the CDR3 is TGTGCCAGCAGCTTGACAGCATCCTACGAGCAGTACTTC. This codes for CASSLTASYEQYF.

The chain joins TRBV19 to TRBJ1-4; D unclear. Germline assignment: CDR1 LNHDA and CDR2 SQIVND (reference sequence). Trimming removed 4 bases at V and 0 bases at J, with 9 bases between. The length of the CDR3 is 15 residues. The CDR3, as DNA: TGTGCCAGTAGTAACCGCGGGTCAACTAATGAAAAACTGTTTTTT. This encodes CASSNRGSTNEKLFF. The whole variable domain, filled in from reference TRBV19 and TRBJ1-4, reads DGGITQSPKYLFRKEGQNVTLSCEQNLNHDAMYWYRQDPGQGLRLIYYSQIVNDFQKGDIAEGYSVSREKKESFPLTVTSAQKNPTAFYLCASSNRGSTNEKLFFGSGTQLSVL.

The CDR3 loop reads CASSDRGRGTEAFF. DNA for the CDR3: TGTGCCAGCAGTGACAGGGGGCGAGGCACTGAAGCTTTCTTT. The rearrangement joins TRBV6-1 to TRBJ1-1, with 8 bases matching TRBD1. The CDR3 totals 14 residues. The trim removed 3 bases at V and 4 bases at J, leaving 4 bases unmatched. In germline, CDR1 is MNHNS, CDR2 SASEGT.

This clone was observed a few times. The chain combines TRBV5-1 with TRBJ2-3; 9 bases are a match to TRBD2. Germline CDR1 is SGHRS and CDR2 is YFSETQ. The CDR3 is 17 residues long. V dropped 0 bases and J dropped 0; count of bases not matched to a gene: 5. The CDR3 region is CASSLGGRGGSTDTQYF. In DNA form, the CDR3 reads TGCGCCAGCAGCTTGGGGGGGCGGGGGGGCAGCACAGATACGCAGTATTTT. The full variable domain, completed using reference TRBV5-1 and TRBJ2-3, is KAGVTQTPRYLIKTRGQQVTLSCSPISGHRSVSWYQQTPGQGLQFLFEYFSETQRNKGNFPGRFSGRQFSNSRSEMNVSTLELGDSALYLCASSLGGRGGSTDTQYFGPGTRLTVL.

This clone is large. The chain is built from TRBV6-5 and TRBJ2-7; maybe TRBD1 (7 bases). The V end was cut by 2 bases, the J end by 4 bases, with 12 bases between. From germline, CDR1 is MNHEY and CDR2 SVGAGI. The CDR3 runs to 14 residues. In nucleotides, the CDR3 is TGTGCCAGCAGTTACGGACAGGAGGGGTACGAGCAGTACTTC. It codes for CASSYGQEGYEQYF.

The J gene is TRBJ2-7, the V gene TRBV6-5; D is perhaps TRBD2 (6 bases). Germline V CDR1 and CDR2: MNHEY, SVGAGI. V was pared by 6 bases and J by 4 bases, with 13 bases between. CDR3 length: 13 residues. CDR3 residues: CASRREGTYEQYF. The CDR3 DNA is TGTGCCAGCAGAAGGGAAGGGACTTACGAGCAGTACTTC.

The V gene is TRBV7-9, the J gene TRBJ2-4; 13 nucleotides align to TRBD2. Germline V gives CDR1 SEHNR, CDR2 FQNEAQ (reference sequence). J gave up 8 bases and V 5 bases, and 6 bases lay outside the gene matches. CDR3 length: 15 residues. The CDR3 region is CASSPGLAGDDIQYF. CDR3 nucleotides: TGTGCCAGCAGCCCCGGACTAGCGGGGGACGACATTCAGTACTTC.

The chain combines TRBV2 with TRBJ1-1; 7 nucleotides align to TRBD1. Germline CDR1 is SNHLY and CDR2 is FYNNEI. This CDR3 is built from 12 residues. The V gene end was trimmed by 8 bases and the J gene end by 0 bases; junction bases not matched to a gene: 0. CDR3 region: CASDRVNTEAFF. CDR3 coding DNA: TGTGCCAGCGACAGGGTGAACACTGAAGCTTTCTTT.

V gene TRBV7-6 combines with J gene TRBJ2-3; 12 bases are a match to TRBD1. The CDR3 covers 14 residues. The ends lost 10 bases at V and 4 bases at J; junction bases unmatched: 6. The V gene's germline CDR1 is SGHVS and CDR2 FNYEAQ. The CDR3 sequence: CATGTGGPADTQYF. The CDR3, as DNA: TGTGCCACCGGGACAGGGGGCCCTGCAGATACGCAGTATTTT.

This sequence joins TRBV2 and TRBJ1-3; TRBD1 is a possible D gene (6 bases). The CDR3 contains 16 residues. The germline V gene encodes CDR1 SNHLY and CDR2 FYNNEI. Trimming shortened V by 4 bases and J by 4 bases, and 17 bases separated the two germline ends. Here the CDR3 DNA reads TGTGCCAGCAGTGCGGGACTAGGGGGAGCAGGAAACACCATATATTTT. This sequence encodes CASSAGLGGAGNTIYF.